This record concerns one TCR beta chain sequence. Trimming stripped 6 bases from V and 5 bases from J, with 14 bases between. CDR1 SGHNT and CDR2 YYREEE come from the germline V gene (reference sequence). The CDR3 loop spans 13 amino acids. This sample is part of a study of blood T cell repertoires in COVID-19. Study as a whole: Some COVID-19 samples were acute and others convalescent; all came from the United States, Italy and Spain.

TCRdb's copy holds only in-frame clones and misses some; the assay was immunoSEQ multiplex PCR. This sample has 70,000 to 90,000 clones, with 65% to 90% found just once. Seattle-derived patients entered the study during active infection and were followed longitudinally. The TCR comes from a man in his fifties or sixties with COVID-19, enrolled during active disease. The J gene is TRBJ1-2, the V gene TRBV5-4; weak D call: TRBD1 (5 bases). Sequencing input: peripheral blood. CDR3 DNA sequence: TGTGCCAGCAAGCCCTCGACAGTTTATGGCTACACCTTC. It specifies CASKPSTVYGYTF.